This T cell receptor (beta chain) was documented in a study of cytomegalovirus exposure and HLA in healthy donors. About the research overall: About 80 million unique TCR sequences came from HLA-typed donors in an early release.

This clone was counted between two and nine times. Its antigen is unidentified. The study ran its PCR with 60 Vbeta and 13 Jbeta primers. Measured with immunoSEQ multiplex PCR; TCRdb has only the in-frame clones, and not every one. The repertoire holds 100,000 to 120,000 clones, with approximately 83% as singletons. Study observations and caveats: The authors later found TCR association rates varying by HLA locus, with DRB1 most and HLA-C fewest. Reported results showed that the classifier diagnosed cytomegalovirus status with high specificity and sensitivity.

V lost 8 bases and J lost 5, with 12 bases in between. The germline CDR1 and CDR2 sequences are SNHLY and FYNNEI. The CDR3 contains 12 residues. The TCR was taken from a man aged 40-55 years in good health and CMV-seronegative. Sequencing was done on a sample of PBMCs. J is TRBJ1-1 and V is TRBV2, with D tentatively TRBD1 (5 bases). CDR3 sequence reads: CASPRVDTEAFF. In nucleotides, the CDR3 is TGTGCCAGCCCCAGGGTTGATACTGAAGCTTTCTTT.